This T cell receptor (beta chain) was identified during a study of T-cell reconstitution after alpha-beta-depleted transplantation in children. Preparing the TCRbeta library involved the use of unique molecular identifiers. One entry per CDR3 protein results from TCRdb running MiXCR on the PCR reads. Of roughly 100,000 distinct CDR3 sequences listed, 7.5% to 9% were seen once; the top ten hold 16%. Many counts were recorded for this clonotype. The antigen is unknown. Points from the study as a whole: Among T cells one year after transplant, newly produced cells accounted for most counts and diversity. The study reportedly traced alpha-beta T cells about two months after transplant to several hundred expanded graft clones.

CDR1 SGHAT and CDR2 FQNNGV come from the germline V gene. With 3 bases clipped from V and 4 bases from J, the junction kept 4 bases outside the gene matches. The CDR3 is 15 amino acids. The receptor's source is a boy aged 2 to 10 with acute lymphoblastic leukemia, due to receive a stem cell transplant. J is TRBJ2-1 and V is TRBV11-2, with 9 positions matching TRBD2. This material consisted of PBMCs, taken before TCRalphabeta/CD19-depleted stem cell transplant. The CDR3 sequence: CASSFGLAGYNEQFF. The CDR3 coding sequence is TGTGCCAGCAGCTTTGGGCTAGCGGGGTACAATGAGCAGTTCTTC.